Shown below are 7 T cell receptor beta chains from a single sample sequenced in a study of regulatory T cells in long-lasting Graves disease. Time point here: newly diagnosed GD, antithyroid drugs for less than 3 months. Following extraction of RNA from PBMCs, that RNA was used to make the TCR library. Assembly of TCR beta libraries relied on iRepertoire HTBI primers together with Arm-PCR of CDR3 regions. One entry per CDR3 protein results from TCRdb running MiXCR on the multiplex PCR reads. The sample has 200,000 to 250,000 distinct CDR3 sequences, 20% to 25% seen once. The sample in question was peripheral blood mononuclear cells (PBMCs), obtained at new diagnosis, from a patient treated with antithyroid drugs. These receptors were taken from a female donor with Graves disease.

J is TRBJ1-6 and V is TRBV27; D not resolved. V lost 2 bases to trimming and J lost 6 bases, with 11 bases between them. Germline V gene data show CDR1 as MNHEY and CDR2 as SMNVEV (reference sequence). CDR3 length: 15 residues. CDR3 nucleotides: TGTGCCAGCAGTTTACTGTCGAGCGTTAATTCACCCCTCCACTTT. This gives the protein CASSLLSSVNSPLHF.

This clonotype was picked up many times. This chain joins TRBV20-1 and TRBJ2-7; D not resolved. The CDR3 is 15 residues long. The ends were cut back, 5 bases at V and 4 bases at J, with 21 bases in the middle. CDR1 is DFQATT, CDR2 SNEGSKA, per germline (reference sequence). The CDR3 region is CSAPRGGNYPYEQYF. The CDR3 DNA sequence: TGCAGTGCTCCAAGAGGCGGTAATTACCCTTACGAGCAGTACTTC.

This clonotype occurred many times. As DNA, the CDR3 is TGTGCCAGCTCACCAGAGCAGACCTACGAGCAGTACTTC. Translated: CASSPEQTYEQYF. This sequence joins TRBV18 and TRBJ2-7; no reliable D call. Trimming pared 2 bases from V and 2 bases from J, leaving 7 bases between. The V gene's germline CDR1 is KGHSH and CDR2 LQKENI. This CDR3 is 13 amino acids long.

CDR3 coding DNA: TGTGCCAGTAGTATGGTCGCGGGCGCGTCCTACAATGAGCAGTTCTTC. Translating gives CASSMVAGASYNEQFF. The chain recombines TRBV19 with TRBJ2-1; perhaps TRBD2 as D (5 bases). Germline V CDR1 and CDR2: LNHDA, SQIVND (reference sequence). The CDR3 sequence is 16 residues long. Trimming pared 3 bases from V and 1 base from J, leaving 13 bases between.

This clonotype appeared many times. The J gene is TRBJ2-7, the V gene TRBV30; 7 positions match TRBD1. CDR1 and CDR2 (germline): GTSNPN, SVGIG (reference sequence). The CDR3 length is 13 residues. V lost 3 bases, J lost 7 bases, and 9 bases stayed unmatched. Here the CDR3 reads CAWSSRGPREQYF. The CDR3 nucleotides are TGTGCCTGGAGCTCAAGGGGGCCCCGAGAGCAGTACTTC. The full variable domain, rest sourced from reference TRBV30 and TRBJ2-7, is SQTIHQWPATLVQPVGSPLSLECTVEGTSNPNLYWYRQAAGRGLQLLFYSVGIGQISSEVPQNLSASRPQDRQFILSSKKLLLSDSGFYLCAWSSRGPREQYFGPGTRLTVT.

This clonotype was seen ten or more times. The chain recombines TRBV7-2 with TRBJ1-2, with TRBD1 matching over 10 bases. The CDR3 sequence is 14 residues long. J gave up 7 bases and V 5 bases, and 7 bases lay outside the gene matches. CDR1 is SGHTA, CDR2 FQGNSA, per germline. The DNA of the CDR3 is TGTGCCAGCAGCCCGGGACAGGGGTGGGGTGGCTACACCTTC. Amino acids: CASSPGQGWGGYTF.

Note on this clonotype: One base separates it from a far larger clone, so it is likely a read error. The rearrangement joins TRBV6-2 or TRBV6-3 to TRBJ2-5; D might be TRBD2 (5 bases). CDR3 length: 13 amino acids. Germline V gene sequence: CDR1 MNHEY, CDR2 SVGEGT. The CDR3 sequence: CASRSTNLETLYF. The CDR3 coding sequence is TGTGCCAGCAGATCGACTAACCTGGAGACCCTGTACTTC.